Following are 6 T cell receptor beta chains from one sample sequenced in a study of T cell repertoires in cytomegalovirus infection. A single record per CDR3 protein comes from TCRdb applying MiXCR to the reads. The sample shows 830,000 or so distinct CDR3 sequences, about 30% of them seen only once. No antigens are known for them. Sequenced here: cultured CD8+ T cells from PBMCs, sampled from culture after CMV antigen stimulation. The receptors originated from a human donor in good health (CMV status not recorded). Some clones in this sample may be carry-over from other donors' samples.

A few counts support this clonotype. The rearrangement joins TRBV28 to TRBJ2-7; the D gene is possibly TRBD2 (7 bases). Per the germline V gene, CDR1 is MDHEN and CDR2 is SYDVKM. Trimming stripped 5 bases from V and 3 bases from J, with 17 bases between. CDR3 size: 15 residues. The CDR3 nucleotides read TGTGCCAGCAGTGGGGAGGGGGGCCCATACTACGAGCAGTACGTC. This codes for CASSGEGGPYYEQYV.

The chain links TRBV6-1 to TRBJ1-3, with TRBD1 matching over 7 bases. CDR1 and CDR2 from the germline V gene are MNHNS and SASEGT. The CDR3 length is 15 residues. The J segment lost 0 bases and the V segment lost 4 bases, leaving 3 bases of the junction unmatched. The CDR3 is CASSATGISGNTIYF. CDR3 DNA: TGTGCCAGCAGTGCGACAGGGATCTCTGGAAACACCATATATTTT.

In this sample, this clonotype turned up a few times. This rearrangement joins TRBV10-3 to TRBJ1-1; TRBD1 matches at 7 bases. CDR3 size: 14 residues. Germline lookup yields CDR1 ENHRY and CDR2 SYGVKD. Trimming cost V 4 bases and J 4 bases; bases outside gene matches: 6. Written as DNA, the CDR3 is TGTGCCATCAGTGGTAGACAGGGAGGCACTGAAGCTTTCTTT. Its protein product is CAISGRQGGTEAFF.

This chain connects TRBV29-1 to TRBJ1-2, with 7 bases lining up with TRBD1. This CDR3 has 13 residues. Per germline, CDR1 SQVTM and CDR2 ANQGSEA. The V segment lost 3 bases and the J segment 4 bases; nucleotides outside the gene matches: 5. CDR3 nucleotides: TGCAGCGTTGAGGACAGGTCCGGCTATGGCTACACCTTC. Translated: CSVEDRSGYGYTF.

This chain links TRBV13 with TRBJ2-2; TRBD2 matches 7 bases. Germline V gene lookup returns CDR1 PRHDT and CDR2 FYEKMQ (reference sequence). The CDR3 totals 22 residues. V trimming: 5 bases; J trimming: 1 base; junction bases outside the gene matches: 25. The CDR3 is CASSTPPGGGESNPKNTGELFF. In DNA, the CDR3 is TGTGCCAGCAGCACACCTCCTGGGGGGGGGGAATCAAACCCGAAGAACACCGGGGAGCTGTTTTTT.

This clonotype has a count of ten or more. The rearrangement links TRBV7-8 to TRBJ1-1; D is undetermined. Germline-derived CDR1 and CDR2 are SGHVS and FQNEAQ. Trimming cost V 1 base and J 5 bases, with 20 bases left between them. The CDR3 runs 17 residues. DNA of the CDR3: TGTGCCAGCAGCTTAGGCCGCTCGGGCGAGGTTACGACTGAAGCTTTCTTT. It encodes CASSLGRSGEVTTEAFF.